The sequence of this T cell receptor (beta chain) was determined in a study of PD-1 blockade in classical Hodgkin lymphoma. Study-wide findings and caveats: Healthy donors were reported to have higher baseline TCR diversity than newly diagnosed patients.

Exposure to brentuximab vedotin varied, and each patient had relapsed following autologous stem cell transplantation. Assay: immunoSEQ multiplex PCR; the TCRdb copy retains only in-frame clones and omits some. The table shows about 23,000 clones, with about two thirds occurring only once. On this clone itself: Its matching antigen is unknown.

This TCR was sampled from a human donor with classical Hodgkin lymphoma. This specimen was peripheral blood mononuclear cells (PBMCs), taken at baseline.

Here the CDR3 DNA reads TGTGCCATCAGTGGGACTAGCGGGAGGGCAAAAGATACGCAGTATTTT. Protein: CAISGTSGRAKDTQYF. The chain uses TRBV10-3 and TRBJ2-3, with 15 bases matching TRBD2. The CDR3 contains 16 residues. Looked up from germline, CDR1 is ENHRY and CDR2 is SYGVKD. Trimming took 4 bases from V and 5 from J; bases not matched to a gene: 4.